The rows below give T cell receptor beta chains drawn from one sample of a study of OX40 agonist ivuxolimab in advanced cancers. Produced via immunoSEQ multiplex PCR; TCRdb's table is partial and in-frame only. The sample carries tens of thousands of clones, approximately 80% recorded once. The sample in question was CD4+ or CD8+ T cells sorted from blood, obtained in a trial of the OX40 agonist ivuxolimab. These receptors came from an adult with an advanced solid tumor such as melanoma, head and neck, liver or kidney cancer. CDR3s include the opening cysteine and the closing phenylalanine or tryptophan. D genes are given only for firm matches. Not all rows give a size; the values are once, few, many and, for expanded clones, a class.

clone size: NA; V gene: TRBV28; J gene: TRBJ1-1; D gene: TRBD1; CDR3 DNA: TGTGCCAGCAGCCTGAGTCAGGGGGGGGAAGCTTTCTTT; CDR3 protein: CASSLSQGGEAFF
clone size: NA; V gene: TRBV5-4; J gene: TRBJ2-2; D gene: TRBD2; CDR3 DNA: TGTGCCAGCAGCTTGGAACTAGCGGGGGCCGCGAACACCGGGGAGCTGTTTTTT; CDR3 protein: CASSLELAGAANTGELFF
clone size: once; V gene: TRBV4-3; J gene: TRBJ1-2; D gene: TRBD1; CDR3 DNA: TGCGCCAGCAGCCCAAGGACAGGGCCCACTAACTATGGCTACACCTTC; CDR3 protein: CASSPRTGPTNYGYTF
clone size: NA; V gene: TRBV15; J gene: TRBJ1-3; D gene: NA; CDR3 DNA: TGTGCCACCAGCACCTCTGGAAACACCATATATTTT; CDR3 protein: CATSTSGNTIYF
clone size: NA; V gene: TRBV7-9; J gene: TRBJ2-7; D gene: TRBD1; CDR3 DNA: TGTGCCAGCAGCTTAGCTTCAGGGGGACCGAAGTACTACGAGCAGTACTTC; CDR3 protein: CASSLASGGPKYYEQYF
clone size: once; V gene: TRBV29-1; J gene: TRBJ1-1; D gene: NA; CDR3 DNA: TGCAGCGTTGACTACAGCTCCATGAACACTGAAGCTTTCTTT; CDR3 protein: CSVDYSSMNTEAFF
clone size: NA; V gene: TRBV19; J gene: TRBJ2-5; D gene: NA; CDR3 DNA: TGTGCCAGTAACTCCCGTGCTGGTAACCAAGAGACCCAGTACTTC; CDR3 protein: CASNSRAGNQETQYF
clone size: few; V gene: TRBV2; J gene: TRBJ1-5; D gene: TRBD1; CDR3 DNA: TGTGCCAGCAACAAACAGGGGGCCAGCAATCAGCCCCAGCATTTT; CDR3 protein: CASNKQGASNQPQHF
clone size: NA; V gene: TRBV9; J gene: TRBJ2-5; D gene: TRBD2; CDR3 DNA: TGTGCCAGCAGCTACCTTAGCGGGGGGGCGGAGACCCAGTACTTC; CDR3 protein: CASSYLSGGAETQYF
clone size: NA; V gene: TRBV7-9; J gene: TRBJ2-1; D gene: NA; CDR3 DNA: TGTGCCAGCAGCTTAGAATTTGGAGGACTGCAGCAGAATGAGCAGTTCTTC; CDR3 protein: CASSLEFGGLQQNEQFF
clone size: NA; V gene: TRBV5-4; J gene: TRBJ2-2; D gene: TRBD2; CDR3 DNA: TGTGCCAGCAGGCCGGGGGGGGACACCGGGGAGCTGTTTTTT; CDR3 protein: CASRPGGDTGELFF
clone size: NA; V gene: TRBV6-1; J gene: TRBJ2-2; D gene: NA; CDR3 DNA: TGTGCCAGCAGTACTCAGGGGACCGGGGAGCTGTTTTTT; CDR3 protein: CASSTQGTGELFF
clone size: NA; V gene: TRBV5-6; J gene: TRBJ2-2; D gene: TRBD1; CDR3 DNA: TGTGCCAGCAGCTCGGGACAGGGGATCACCGGGGAGCTGTTTTTT; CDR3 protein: CASSSGQGITGELFF
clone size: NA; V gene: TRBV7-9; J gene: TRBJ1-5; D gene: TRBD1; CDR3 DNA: TGTGCCAGCAGCGCCTCGACAGAGGGGGCTGGTCAGCCCCAGCATTTT; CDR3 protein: CASSASTEGAGQPQHF
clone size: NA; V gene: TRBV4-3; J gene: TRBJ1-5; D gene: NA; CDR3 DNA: TGCGCCAGCAGCCAAGGATGGGGCAATCAGCCCCAGCATTTT; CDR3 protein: CASSQGWGNQPQHF
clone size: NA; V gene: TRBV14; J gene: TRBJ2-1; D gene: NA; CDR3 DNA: TGTGCCAGCAGCCCTATCCCAATGCGGGGGCGATACAATGAGCAGTTCTTC; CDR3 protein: CASSPIPMRGRYNEQFF
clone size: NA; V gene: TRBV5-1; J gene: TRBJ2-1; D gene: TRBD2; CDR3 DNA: TGCGCCAGCAGCAAGGCTAGCGGGAGCTACAATGAGCAGTTCTTC; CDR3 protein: CASSKASGSYNEQFF
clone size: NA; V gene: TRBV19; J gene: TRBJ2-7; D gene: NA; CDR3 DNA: TGTGCCAGTAGTCCTCGGATACCAGGTACCTACGAGCAGTACTTC; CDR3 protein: CASSPRIPGTYEQYF
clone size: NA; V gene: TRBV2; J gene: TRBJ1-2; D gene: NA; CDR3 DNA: TGTGCCAGCAGTCCTCTCTATGGCTACACCTTC; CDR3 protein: CASSPLYGYTF
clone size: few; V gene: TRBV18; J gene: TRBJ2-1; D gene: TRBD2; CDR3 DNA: TGTGCCAGCTCACCACCAAGCGGGGGTAAATACAATGAGCAGTTCTTC; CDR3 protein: CASSPPSGGKYNEQFF
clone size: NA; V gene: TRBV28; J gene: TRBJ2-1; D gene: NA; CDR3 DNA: TGTGCCGTTACCAGGGGCCTGGGGGGCGGGTCCTACAATGAGCAGTTCTTC; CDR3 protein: CAVTRGLGGGSYNEQFF
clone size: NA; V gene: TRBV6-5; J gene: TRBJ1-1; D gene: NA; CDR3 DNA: TGTGCCAGCAGTTACTCGTCACAGTTGAACACTGAAGCTTTCTTT; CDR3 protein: CASSYSSQLNTEAFF
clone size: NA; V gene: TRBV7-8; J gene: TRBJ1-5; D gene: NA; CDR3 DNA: TGTGCCAGCAGCACCCCCGGCCTCAATCAGCCCCAGCATTTT; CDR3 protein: CASSTPGLNQPQHF
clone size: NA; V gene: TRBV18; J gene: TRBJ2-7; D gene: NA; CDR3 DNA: TGTGCCAGCTCACCACCAGGAGGGGCAGGCGGTGAGCAGTACTTC; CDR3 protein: CASSPPGGAGGEQYF
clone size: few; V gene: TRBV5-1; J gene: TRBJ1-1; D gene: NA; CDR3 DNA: TGCGCCAGCAGCTTGGGTTATGGGATGAACACTGAAGCTTTCTTT; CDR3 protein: CASSLGYGMNTEAFF
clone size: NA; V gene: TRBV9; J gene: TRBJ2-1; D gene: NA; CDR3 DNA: TGTGCCAGCAGCAAGAATGAGCAGTTCTTC; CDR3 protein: CASSKNEQFF
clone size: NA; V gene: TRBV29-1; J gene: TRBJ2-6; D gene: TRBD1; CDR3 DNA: TGCAGCGTCCTGGACAGGGAGAAAGGGTCTGGGGCCAACGTCCTGACTTTC; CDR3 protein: CSVLDREKGSGANVLTF
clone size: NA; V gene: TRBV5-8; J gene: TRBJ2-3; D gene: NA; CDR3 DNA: TGTGCCAGCAGCTTGCAGGGATTCACAGATACGCAGTATTTT; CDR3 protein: CASSLQGFTDTQYF
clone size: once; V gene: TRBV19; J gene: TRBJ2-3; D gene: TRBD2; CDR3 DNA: TGTGCCAGTAGTATCGAAATAAGCGGGGGTAGCACAGATACGCAGTATTTT; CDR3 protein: CASSIEISGGSTDTQYF
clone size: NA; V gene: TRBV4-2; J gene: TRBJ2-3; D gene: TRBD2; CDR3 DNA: TGTGCCAGCAGCCAAGAAGGAACTAGCGGGACCACAGATACGCAGTATTTT; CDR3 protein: CASSQEGTSGTTDTQYF
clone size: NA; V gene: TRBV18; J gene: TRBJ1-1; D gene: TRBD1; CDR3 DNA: TGTGCCAGCTCCCGGGACAGGATGAACACTGAAGCTTTCTTT; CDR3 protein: CASSRDRMNTEAFF
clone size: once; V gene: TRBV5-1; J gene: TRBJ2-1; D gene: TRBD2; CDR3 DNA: TGCGCCAGCAGCTTGGTGGGTCTAGCGGGAGCGGGGGACAATGAGCAGTTCTTC; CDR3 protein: CASSLVGLAGAGDNEQFF
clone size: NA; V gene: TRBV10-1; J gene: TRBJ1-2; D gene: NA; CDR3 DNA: TGCGCCAGCAGTGAGTCACGGCAGGGGTTCTACACCTTC; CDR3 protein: CASSESRQGFYTF
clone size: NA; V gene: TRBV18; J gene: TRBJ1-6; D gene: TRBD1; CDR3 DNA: TGTGCCAGCTCACCAGCAGGGGGCATTTCACCCCTCCACTTT; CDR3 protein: CASSPAGGISPLHF
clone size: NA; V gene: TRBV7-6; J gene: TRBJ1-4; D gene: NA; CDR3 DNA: TGTGCCAGCACCGCGGGACTCGGTAAACTGTTTTTT; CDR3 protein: CASTAGLGKLFF
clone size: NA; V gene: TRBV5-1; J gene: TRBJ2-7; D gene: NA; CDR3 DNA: TGCGCCAGCAGCTCCTCCTACTCCTACGAGCAGTACTTC; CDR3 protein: CASSSSYSYEQYF
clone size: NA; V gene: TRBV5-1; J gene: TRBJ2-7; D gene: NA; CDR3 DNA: TGCGCCAGCAGCTTGCACACGGCCGAGCAGTACTTC; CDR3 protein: CASSLHTAEQYF
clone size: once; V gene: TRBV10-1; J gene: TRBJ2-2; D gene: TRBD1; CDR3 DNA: TGCGCCAGCAGAACCGGGACAGGGGATACCGGGGAGCTGTTTTTT; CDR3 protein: CASRTGTGDTGELFF
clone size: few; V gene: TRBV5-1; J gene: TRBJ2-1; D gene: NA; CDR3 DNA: TGCGCCAGCAGCCCTCGGACAGAAAACAATGAGCAGTTCTTC; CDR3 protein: CASSPRTENNEQFF
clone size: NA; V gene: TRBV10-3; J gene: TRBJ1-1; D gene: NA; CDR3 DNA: TGTGCCATCAGAGACACTCAGGGGACCAACACTGAAGCTTTCTTT; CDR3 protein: CAIRDTQGTNTEAFF
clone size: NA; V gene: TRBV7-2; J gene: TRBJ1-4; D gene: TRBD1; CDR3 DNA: TGTGCCAGCAGCTTAGAACAGGGGGCGGGTGAAAAACTGTTTTTT; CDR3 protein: CASSLEQGAGEKLFF
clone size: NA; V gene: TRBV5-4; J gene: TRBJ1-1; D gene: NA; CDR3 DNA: TGTGCCAGCAGCTTGCCCTCCCTGTTAGGGAACACCGAAGCTTTCTTT; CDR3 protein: CASSLPSLLGNTEAFF
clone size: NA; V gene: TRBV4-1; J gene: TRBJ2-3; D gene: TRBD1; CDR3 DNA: TGCGCCAGCAGCCAAGGGACAGGGGTGGCAGATACGCAGTATTTT; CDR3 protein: CASSQGTGVADTQYF